This entry is about one T cell receptor (beta chain). The sample comes from a study of T cell changes during pregnancy in multiple sclerosis. The ends were cut back, 0 bases at V and 3 bases at J, with 8 bases in the middle. This CDR3 is built from 14 residues. Germline-derived CDR1 and CDR2 are SGHRS and YFSETQ. Measured with immunoSEQ multiplex PCR; TCRdb has only the in-frame clones, and not every one. This sample has about 54,000 clones, with about nine tenths found just once. The chain recombines TRBV5-1 with TRBJ2-3, with D possibly matching TRBD2 (6 bases). Here the sequenced sample was peripheral blood, taken after pregnancy. This TCR was recovered from a female donor in good health, enrolled as a control in a pregnancy study. The CDR3 nucleotides are TGCGCCAGCAGCTTGGAGCTAGCGACAGATACGCAGTATTTT. Its protein product is CASSLELATDTQYF.